Listed below are T cell receptor beta chains from one sample, sequenced in a study of blood T cells in healthy people across ages. A single record per CDR3 protein comes from TCRdb applying MiXCR to the 5' RACE reads. The table records 650,000 to 800,000 distinct CDR3 sequences, under 55% of them present only once. The sequencing sample was made of blood. The receptors here all came from a man aged 55 to 70 in good health. Each CDR3 is given without its conserved first and last residue. Each record gives: D gene, J gene, V gene, CDR3 protein. D genes are given only for firm matches.

>NA|TRBJ2-7|TRBV5-1
ASSLTSGGGAEEQY
>TRBD1|TRBJ1-6|TRBV7-2
ASSLDRVTNSPLH
>NA|TRBJ2-2|TRBV7-2
ASSLANGIGLTGELF
>TRBD1|TRBJ2-7|TRBV6-2/TRBV6-3
ASSPMTGGVEQY
>TRBD1|TRBJ1-2|TRBV29-1
SVEDSGDRGSYGYT
>NA|TRBJ2-3|TRBV7-9
ASSRGMRGVGTDTQY
>NA|TRBJ2-1|TRBV24-1
ATSNWLNNEQF
>TRBD2|TRBJ2-5|TRBV7-9
ASSFGLAGPYRETQY
>NA|TRBJ2-1|TRBV5-4
ASSFSGQMKNEQF
>TRBD1|TRBJ2-7|TRBV6-1
ASSEAYSRDRQPIYEQY
>NA|TRBJ2-7|TRBV6-5
ASSYSGAGSVPDTGYGQY
>NA|TRBJ2-2|TRBV28
ASSLPQVRTGELF
>NA|NA|TRBV27
ASAFGESYEQY
>TRBD1|NA|TRBV20-1
SARDRRQGAHEQY
>NA|TRBJ2-6|TRBV6-4
ASSVDGIGTSGANVLT
>NA|TRBJ2-2|TRBV12-3/TRBV12-4
ASSLTRTGELF
>NA|TRBJ2-7|TRBV14
ASSQDLVRGEQY
>NA|TRBJ2-7|TRBV7-2
ASSFLVYEQY
>NA|TRBJ2-1|TRBV2
ASSDRGRGQYNEQF
>NA|TRBJ1-1|TRBV25-1
ASSESRQLNTEAF
>NA|TRBJ2-7|TRBV13
ASSLGGHSYEQY
>NA|TRBJ2-7|TRBV27
ASSSNVWGEQY
>NA|TRBJ2-3|TRBV11-2
ASSSGIRTASTDTQY
>NA|TRBJ1-2|TRBV6-4
ASWDTNYGYT
>TRBD1|TRBJ2-3|TRBV11-2
ASSLDRNRGELMATQY
>NA|TRBJ2-3|TRBV7-9
ASSPGAVSSTDTQY
>TRBD1|TRBJ1-1|TRBV12-3/TRBV12-4
ASSSRDRSLNTEAF
>NA|TRBJ1-2|TRBV3-1
ASSPGPGNYGYT
>NA|TRBJ1-5|TRBV6-5
ASKGYDGNQPQH
>NA|TRBJ1-6|TRBV2
ASSPGRGALLSSPLH
>TRBD2|TRBJ2-1|TRBV20-1
SASSPGRGYNEQF
>NA|TRBJ2-1|TRBV30
AWRQGGEFVQF
>TRBD2|TRBJ2-3|TRBV10-3
AISGDIPGLEVTDTQY
>TRBD1|TRBJ2-3|TRBV4-1
ASSQGQGRNRGTDTQY
>NA|TRBJ2-1|TRBV7-2
ASSLEAGRSNEQF
>TRBD1|TRBJ2-5|TRBV7-2
ASSRGQLQETQY
>NA|TRBJ1-2|TRBV4-3
ASSQPGGAYGYT
>NA|TRBJ2-7|TRBV24-1
ATSDGQSSYEQY
>NA|TRBJ2-7|TRBV28
ASSSVVYEQY
>NA|TRBJ2-1|TRBV9
ASSRSPLEPYEQF
>NA|TRBJ1-5|TRBV20-1
SARDGGVGQPQH
>NA|NA|TRBV20-1
SASNRARKTQY